This paragraph reports one T cell receptor (beta chain). Its antigen is unidentified. The record originates from a study of OX40 agonist ivuxolimab in advanced cancers. Unmatched junction bases numbered 4, after V lost 5 bases and J lost 0 bases. Germline V gene lookup returns CDR1 SGHTA and CDR2 FQGNSA. This CDR3 region has 14 residues. Assay: immunoSEQ multiplex PCR; the TCRdb copy retains only in-frame clones and omits some. The sample shows fewer than 60,000 clones, less than 90% of them seen only once. Study results and caveats: Patients with a partial response at 0.1-3.0 mg/kg had among the lowest clonal expansion.

This chain connects TRBV7-2 to TRBJ2-7; TRBD1 aligns across 7 bases. This sequence was found in an adult with an advanced solid tumor such as melanoma, head and neck, liver or kidney cancer. Sequences were derived from CD4+ or CD8+ T cells sorted from blood, sampled in a trial of the OX40 agonist ivuxolimab. This CDR3 reads CASSRDRASYEQYF. CDR3 nucleotide sequence: TGTGCCAGCAGCCGCGACAGGGCCTCCTACGAGCAGTACTTC.